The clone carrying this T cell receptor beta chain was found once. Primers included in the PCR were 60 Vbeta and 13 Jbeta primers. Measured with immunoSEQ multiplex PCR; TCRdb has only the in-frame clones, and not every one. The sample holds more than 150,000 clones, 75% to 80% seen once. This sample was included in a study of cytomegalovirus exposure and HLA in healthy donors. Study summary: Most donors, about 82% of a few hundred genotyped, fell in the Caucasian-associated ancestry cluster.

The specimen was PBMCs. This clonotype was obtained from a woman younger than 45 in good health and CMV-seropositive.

The CDR3 here is CASRNIQGLGEKLFF. The CDR3 nucleotides read TGTGCCAGCAGAAATATACAGGGTTTGGGAGAAAAACTGTTTTTT. The rearrangement uses TRBV6-1 and TRBJ1-4; maybe TRBD1 (6 bases). The length of the CDR3 is 15 residues. Deletions cut 6 bases from V and 8 bases from J, with 19 bases between. Germline V CDR1 and CDR2: MNHNS, SASEGT.